This entry features one T cell receptor beta chain sequence. Its antigen remains unknown. The sample comes from a study of T cell responses to AZD1222 COVID-19 vaccine. TCRdb keeps only in-frame clones here, not all; method: immunoSEQ multiplex PCR. The data contain about 180,000 clones, about nine tenths of them singletons. The study, taken as a whole, reports: Donor demographics were predominantly white British with a female majority; clonal diversity may be underestimated.

The CDR3 contains 17 residues. The V gene end was trimmed by 1 base and the J gene end by 10 bases; junction bases not matched to a gene: 14. The germline CDR1 and CDR2 sequences are MDHEN and SYDVKM. The source is an adult who received the AZD1222 COVID-19 vaccine. V is TRBV28 and J is TRBJ2-3; TRBD2 aligns across 10 bases. The sample in question was peripheral blood, obtained 28 days after the second AZD1222 dose. The CDR3 loop is CASSLFSSGSRPRSQYF. The CDR3, as DNA: TGTGCCAGCAGTTTATTTTCTAGCGGGAGTAGACCCCGATCGCAGTATTTT.